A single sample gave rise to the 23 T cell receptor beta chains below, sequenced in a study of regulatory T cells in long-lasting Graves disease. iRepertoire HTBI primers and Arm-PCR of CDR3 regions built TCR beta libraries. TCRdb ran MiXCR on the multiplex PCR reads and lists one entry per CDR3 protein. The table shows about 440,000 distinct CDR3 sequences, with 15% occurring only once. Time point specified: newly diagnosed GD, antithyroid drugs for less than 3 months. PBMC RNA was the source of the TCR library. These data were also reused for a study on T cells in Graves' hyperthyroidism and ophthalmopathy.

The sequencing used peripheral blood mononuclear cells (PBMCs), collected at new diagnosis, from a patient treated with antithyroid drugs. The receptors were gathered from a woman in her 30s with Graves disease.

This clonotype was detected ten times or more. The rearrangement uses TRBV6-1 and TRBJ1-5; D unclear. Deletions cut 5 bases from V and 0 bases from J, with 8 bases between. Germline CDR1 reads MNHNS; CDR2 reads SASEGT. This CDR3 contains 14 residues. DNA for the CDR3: TGTGCCAGCAGTCCCCTGGATAGCAATCAGCCCCAGCATTTT. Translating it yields CASSPLDSNQPQHF.

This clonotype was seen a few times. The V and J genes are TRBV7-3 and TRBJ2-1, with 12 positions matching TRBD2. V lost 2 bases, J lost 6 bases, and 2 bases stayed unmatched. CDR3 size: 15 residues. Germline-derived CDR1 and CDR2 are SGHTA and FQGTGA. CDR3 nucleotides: TGTGCCAGCAGCTTACTAGCGGGAGGGACCAATGAGCAGTTCTTC. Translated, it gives CASSLLAGGTNEQFF.

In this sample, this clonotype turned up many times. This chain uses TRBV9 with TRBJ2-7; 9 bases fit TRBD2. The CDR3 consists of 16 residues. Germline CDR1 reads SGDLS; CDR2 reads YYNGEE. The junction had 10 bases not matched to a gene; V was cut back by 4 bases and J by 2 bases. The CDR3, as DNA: TGTGCCAGCAGCCCCAGGCTGGCGGGAGGGCCCTACGAGCAGTACTTC. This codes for CASSPRLAGGPYEQYF.

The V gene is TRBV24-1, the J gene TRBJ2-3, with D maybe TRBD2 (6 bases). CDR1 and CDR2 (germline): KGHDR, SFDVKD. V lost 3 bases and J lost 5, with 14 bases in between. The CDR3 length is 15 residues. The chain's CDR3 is CATSDRDWTKDTQYF. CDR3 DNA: TGTGCCACCAGTGATCGGGACTGGACCAAAGATACGCAGTATTTT.

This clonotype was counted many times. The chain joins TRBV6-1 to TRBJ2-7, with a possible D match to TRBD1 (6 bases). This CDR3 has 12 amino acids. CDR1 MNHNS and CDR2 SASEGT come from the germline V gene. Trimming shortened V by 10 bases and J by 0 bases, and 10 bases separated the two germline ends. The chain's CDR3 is CATLRGSYEQYF. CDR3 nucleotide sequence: TGTGCCACCCTCAGGGGCTCCTACGAGCAGTACTTC.

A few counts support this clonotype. CDR3 nucleotide sequence: TGCGCCAGCAGCCAAGAGCCACAGGCGAACACTGAAGCTTTCTTT. Protein sequence: CASSQEPQANTEAFF. The gene calls are TRBV4-1 and TRBJ1-1, with D possibly being TRBD1 (5 bases). V lost 0 bases and J lost 1, with 9 bases in between. In germline, CDR1 is MGHRA, CDR2 YSYEKL. The CDR3 covers 15 residues.

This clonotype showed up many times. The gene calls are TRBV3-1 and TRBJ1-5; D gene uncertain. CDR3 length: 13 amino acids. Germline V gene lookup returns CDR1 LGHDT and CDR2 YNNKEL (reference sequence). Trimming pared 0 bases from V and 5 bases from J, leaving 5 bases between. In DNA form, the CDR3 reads TGTGCCAGCAGCCAAGAAAGGGATCAGCCCCAGCATTTT. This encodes CASSQERDQPQHF.

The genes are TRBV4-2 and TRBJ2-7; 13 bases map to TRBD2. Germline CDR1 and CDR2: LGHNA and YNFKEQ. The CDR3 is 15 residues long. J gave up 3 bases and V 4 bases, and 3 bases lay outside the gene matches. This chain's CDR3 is CASSRGTSGNYEQYF. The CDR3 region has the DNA TGTGCCAGCAGCCGCGGGACTAGCGGGAACTACGAGCAGTACTTC.

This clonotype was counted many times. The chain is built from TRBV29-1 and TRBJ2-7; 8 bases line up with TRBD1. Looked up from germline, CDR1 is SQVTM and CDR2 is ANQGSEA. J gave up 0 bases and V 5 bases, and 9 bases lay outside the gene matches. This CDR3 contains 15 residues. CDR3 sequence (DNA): TGCAGCGTTAATATACCGACAGGGGACTCCTACGAGCAGTACTTC. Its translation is CSVNIPTGDSYEQYF.

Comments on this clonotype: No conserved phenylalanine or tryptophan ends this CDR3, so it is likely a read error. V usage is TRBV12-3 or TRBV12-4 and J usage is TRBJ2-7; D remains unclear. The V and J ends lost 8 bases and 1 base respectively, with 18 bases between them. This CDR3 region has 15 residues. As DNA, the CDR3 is TGTGCCAGCGGTTACTCCTATCAACTTTCCTACGAGCAGTACTCC. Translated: CASGYSYQLSYEQYS.

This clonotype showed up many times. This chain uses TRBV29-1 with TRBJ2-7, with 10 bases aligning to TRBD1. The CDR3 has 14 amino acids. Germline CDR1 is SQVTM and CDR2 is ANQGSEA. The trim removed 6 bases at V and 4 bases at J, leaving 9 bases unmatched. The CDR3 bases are TGCAGCGTGACCGGGACAGGGGTTGGATACGAGCAGTACTTC. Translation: CSVTGTGVGYEQYF.

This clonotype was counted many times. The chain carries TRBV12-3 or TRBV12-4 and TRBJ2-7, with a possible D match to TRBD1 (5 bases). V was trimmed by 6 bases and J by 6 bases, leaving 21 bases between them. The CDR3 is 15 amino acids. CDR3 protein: CASSNLGAAGSEQYF. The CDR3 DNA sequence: TGTGCCAGCAGCAATCTAGGGGCTGCTGGTAGCGAGCAGTACTTC.

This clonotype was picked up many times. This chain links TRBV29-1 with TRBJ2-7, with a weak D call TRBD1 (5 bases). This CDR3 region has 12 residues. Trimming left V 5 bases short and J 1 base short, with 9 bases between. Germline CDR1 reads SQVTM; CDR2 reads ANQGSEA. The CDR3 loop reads CSVSPGSYEQYF. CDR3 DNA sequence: TGCAGCGTTTCTCCAGGGTCCTACGAGCAGTACTTC.

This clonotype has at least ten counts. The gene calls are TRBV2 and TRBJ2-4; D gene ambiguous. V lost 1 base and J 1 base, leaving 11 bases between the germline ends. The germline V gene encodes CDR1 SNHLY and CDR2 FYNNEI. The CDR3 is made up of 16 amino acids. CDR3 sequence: CASSEEDLVAKNIQYF. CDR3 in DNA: TGTGCCAGCAGTGAAGAGGACCTAGTGGCCAAAAACATTCAGTACTTC.

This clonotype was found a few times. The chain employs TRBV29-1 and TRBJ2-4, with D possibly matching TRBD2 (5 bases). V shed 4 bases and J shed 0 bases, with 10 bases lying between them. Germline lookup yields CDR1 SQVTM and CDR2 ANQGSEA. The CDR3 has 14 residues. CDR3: CSVAGSQAKNIQYF. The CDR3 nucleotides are TGCAGCGTTGCTGGGAGCCAAGCCAAAAACATTCAGTACTTC.

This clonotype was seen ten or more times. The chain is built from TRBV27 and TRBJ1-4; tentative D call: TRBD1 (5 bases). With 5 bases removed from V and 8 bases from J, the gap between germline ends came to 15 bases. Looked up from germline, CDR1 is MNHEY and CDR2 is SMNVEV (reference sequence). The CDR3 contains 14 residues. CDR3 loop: CASSSAGAGEKLFF. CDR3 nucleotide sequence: TGTGCCAGCAGTAGCGCCGGAGCAGGGGAAAAACTGTTTTTT.

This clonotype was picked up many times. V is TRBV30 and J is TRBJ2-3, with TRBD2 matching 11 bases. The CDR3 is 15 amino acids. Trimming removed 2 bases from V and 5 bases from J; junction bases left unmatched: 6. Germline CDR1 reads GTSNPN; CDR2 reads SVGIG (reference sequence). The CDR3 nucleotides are TGTGCCTGGAGTATCGCTAGCGGGAGGATAGATACGCAGTATTTT. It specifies CAWSIASGRIDTQYF.

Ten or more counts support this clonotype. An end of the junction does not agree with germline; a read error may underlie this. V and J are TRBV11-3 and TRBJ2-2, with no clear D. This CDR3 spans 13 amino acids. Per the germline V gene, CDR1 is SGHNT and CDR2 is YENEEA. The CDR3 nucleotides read TGTGCTAGCAGGCAGACCTCCACCGGGGAGCTGTTTTTT. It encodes CASRQTSTGELFF. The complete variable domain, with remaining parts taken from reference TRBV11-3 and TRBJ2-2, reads EAGVVQSPRYKIIEKKQPVAFWCNPISGHNTLYWYLQNLGQGPELLIRYENEEAVDDSQLPKDRFSAERLKGVDSTLKIQPAELGDSAVYLCASRQTSTGELFFGEGSRLTVL.

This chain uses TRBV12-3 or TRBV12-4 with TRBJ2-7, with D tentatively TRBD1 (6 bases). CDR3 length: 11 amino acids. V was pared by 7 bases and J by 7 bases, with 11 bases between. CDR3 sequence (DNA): TGTGCCAGCAAATCCGGGACAGAGCAGTACTTC. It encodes CASKSGTEQYF.

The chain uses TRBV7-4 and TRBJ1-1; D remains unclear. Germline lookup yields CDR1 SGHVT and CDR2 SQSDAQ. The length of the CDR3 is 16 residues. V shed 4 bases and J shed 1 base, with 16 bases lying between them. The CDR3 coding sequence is TGTGCCAGCAGCTCCCTTGTGGGGATGGAGAACACTGAAGCTTTCTTT. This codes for CASSSLVGMENTEAFF.

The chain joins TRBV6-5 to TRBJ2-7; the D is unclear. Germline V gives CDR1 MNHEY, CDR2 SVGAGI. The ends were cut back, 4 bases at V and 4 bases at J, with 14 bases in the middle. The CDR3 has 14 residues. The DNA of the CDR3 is TGTGCCAGCAGTTTACGCCGGGTCGGTTACGAGCAGTACTTC. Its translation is CASSLRRVGYEQYF.

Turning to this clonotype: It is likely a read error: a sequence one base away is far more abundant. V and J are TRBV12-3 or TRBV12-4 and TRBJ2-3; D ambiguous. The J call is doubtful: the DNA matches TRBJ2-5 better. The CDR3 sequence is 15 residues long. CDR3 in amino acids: CAGSSSPEFQETQYF. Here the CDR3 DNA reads TGTGCCGGCAGTTCCTCTCCGGAATTTCAAGAGACCCAGTACTTC.

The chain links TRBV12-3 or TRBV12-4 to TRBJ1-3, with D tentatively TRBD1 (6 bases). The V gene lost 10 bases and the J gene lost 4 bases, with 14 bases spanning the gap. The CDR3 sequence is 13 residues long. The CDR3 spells CATRGGAGNTIYF. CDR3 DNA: TGTGCCACCCGGGGGGGCGCGGGAAACACCATATATTTT.